A selection of T cell receptor beta chains follows, all from one sample in a study of cytomegalovirus exposure and HLA in healthy donors. Only in-frame clones appear in the TCRdb table, and some are missing; sequencing was by immunoSEQ multiplex PCR. This table has around 130,000 clones, roughly three quarters appearing once. The sequencing sample was made of PBMCs. The origin of the receptors is a woman aged 40 to 50 in good health and CMV-seronegative. Each CDR3 is given with its conserved first and last residue. Each record gives: clone size, D gene, V gene, J gene, CDR3 DNA, CDR3 protein. D genes are given only for firm matches. For some rows the clone size is stated as once, few or many, or as a class when expanded; others skip it.

>-|TRBD2|TRBV4-1|TRBJ2-4
TGCGCCAGCAGCCAAGAAGGCGGGGCTAGCGGGAGGGCCAAAAACATTCAGTACTTC
CASSQEGGASGRAKNIQYF
>once|-|TRBV19|TRBJ2-7
TGTGCCAGTCTCCCTAGGACCTACGAGCAGTACTTC
CASLPRTYEQYF
>-|TRBD2|TRBV19|TRBJ2-3
TGTGCCAGTAGTTGGGCAGCGGGGGATACGCAGTATTTT
CASSWAAGDTQYF
>-|-|TRBV9|TRBJ1-2
TGTGCCAGCAGCGTAGGTGGGGCGGTTGTAGGTGGCTACACCTTC
CASSVGGAVVGGYTF
>-|TRBD2|TRBV19|TRBJ2-3
TGTGCCAGTAGTCCCGCTAGCGGGAGGGGGGATACGCAGTATTTT
CASSPASGRGDTQYF
>-|-|TRBV5-1|TRBJ2-3
TGCGCCAGCAGATATCAGGGGCCAGATACGCAGTATTTT
CASRYQGPDTQYF
>-|-|TRBV18|TRBJ1-5
TGTGCCAGCTCGCCGGGACTAAATCAGCCCCAGCATTTT
CASSPGLNQPQHF
>-|-|TRBV6-1|TRBJ1-5
TGTGCCAGCAGTGCTATGGTAATGGGCAATCAGCCCCAGCATTTT
CASSAMVMGNQPQHF
>few|TRBD2|TRBV6-1|TRBJ2-1
TGTGCCAGCAGCGAACTAGCGGGAGAGTACAATGAGCAGTTCTTC
CASSELAGEYNEQFF
>-|-|TRBV9|TRBJ1-2
TGTGCCAGCAGCCCCCAGACCGGAGTCTATGGCTACACCTTC
CASSPQTGVYGYTF
>-|-|TRBV6-6|TRBJ1-1
TGTGCCAGCAGCGGGACACCAAACACTGAAGCTTTCTTT
CASSGTPNTEAFF
>-|-|TRBV2|TRBJ2-7
TGTGCCAGCAGTGACACAGGGTTATACGAGCAGTACTTC
CASSDTGLYEQYF
>-|-|TRBV7-2|TRBJ1-5
TGTGCCAGCAGCCCATTATCCAACAGGTTAGGTCGACCTCAGCCCCAGCATTTT
CASSPLSNRLGRPQPQHF
>-|TRBD2|TRBV27|TRBJ2-1
TGTGCCAGCAGTTCCCCCAGCGGGAGGGATTACAATGAGCAGTTCTTC
CASSSPSGRDYNEQFF
>-|-|TRBV28|TRBJ1-5
TGTGCCAGCAGTCTCCCCCTGACAGGAACAAATCAGCCCCAGCATTTT
CASSLPLTGTNQPQHF
>-|TRBD2|TRBV27|TRBJ2-3
TGTGCCAGCAGTCGATCCCAGACTAGCGGGAGATCAGATACGCAGTATTTT
CASSRSQTSGRSDTQYF
>-|TRBD1|TRBV4-1|TRBJ2-5
TGCGCCAGCAGCCAAGAAACAGGGGGCCAAGAGACCCAGTACTTC
CASSQETGGQETQYF
>medium-sized|-|TRBV30|TRBJ1-3
TGTGCCTGGAGTGATAGAGGGCCGCTGATCTCTGGAAACACCATATATTTT
CAWSDRGPLISGNTIYF
>-|-|TRBV19|TRBJ2-5
TGTGCCAGTAGTATTGGGGGCAGTCCTCAAGAGACCCAGTACTTC
CASSIGGSPQETQYF
>-|TRBD2|TRBV7-8|TRBJ2-5
TGTGCCAGCAAATTACTAGCGGGAGGGCCTTATCAAGAGACCCAGTACTTC
CASKLLAGGPYQETQYF
>-|-|TRBV11-2|TRBJ2-7
TGTGCCAGCAGAATCTTACCAGCGCGCTCCTACGAGCAGTACTTC
CASRILPARSYEQYF
>-|TRBD1|TRBV16|TRBJ1-2
TGTGCCAGCAGCCAAATTACAGGGGGCTCTAACTATGGCTACACCTTC
CASSQITGGSNYGYTF
>-|-|TRBV7-9|TRBJ2-5
TGTGCCAGCAGCCACGCGGACAGCCAAGAGACCCAGTACTTC
CASSHADSQETQYF
>-|TRBD1|TRBV6-7|TRBJ2-7
TGTGCCAGCAATCAGGTGGGACAGGGGTACGAGCAGTACTTC
CASNQVGQGYEQYF
>-|-|TRBV5-1|TRBJ2-2
TGCGCCAGCAGCTTATTAGTTGAGACCGGGGAGCTGTTTTTT
CASSLLVETGELFF
>-|-|TRBV2|TRBJ2-7
TGTGCCAGCAGTTTACAGGGCTACGAGCAGTACTTC
CASSLQGYEQYF
>-|TRBD2|TRBV7-9|TRBJ2-5
TGTGCCAGCAGCTTCCGCGGACTAGCGTTGAAAGAGACCCAGTACTTC
CASSFRGLALKETQYF
>-|-|TRBV6-5|TRBJ1-2
TGTGCCAGCAGTTTCAGGGGTGATGGCTACACCTTC
CASSFRGDGYTF